What follows are 20 T cell receptor beta chains derived from one specimen sequenced in a study of blood T cell repertoires in COVID-19. The data were produced by immunoSEQ multiplex PCR, yet TCRdb's version contains in-frame clones alone and is incomplete. The sample holds about 430,000 clones, about 88% seen once. Sequencing used PBMCs or T cells enriched from blood (not recorded which). The source is a woman under 30 who had been exposed to COVID-19.

V and J are TRBV5-8 and TRBJ2-3; D uncertain. This CDR3 spans 11 amino acids. The germline V and J ends were trimmed by 3 bases and 5 bases, with 4 bases remaining between them. The germline V gene has CDR1 SGHTS and CDR2 YDEGEE. CDR3 sequence: CASSSLDTQYF. CDR3 nucleotides: TGTGCCAGCAGCTCATTAGATACGCAGTATTTT.

The J gene is TRBJ2-5, the V gene TRBV6-5; 10 positions match TRBD2. Per germline, CDR1 MNHEY and CDR2 SVGAGI. V lost 8 bases to trimming and J lost 7 bases; unmatched junction nucleotides: 7. The length of the CDR3 is 13 residues. DNA of the CDR3: TGTGCCAGCTCGGCTAGCGGGGGAGGGACCCAGTACTTC. Translation gives CASSASGGGTQYF.

To note about this clone: Germline is not matched at one junction end, which may reflect a read error. The V and J genes are TRBV7-7 and TRBJ1-2; unclear D gene. The CDR3 has 14 residues. Germline V CDR1 and CDR2: SSHAT, FNYEAQ (reference sequence). The CDR3 loop reads CASSFEQPNYGYTF. The DNA of the CDR3 is TGTGCTAGCAGCTTCGAACAGCCAAACTATGGCTACACCTTC.

CDR3 residues: CASSEEGVSNQPQHF. The CDR3 nucleotides read TGTGCCAGCAGTGAAGAAGGAGTGAGCAATCAGCCCCAGCATTTT. This chain connects TRBV2 to TRBJ1-5; D gene unclear. Germline CDR1 is SNHLY and CDR2 is FYNNEI. Trimming removed 1 base from V and 1 base from J, with 8 bases in between. The CDR3 sequence is 15 residues long.

The chain links TRBV11-2 to TRBJ1-6, with TRBD1 as a possible D gene (6 bases). In germline, CDR1 is SGHAT, CDR2 FQNNGV. V was clipped by 5 bases and J by 5 bases, with 19 bases between them. The CDR3 loop spans 17 amino acids. The CDR3 bases are TGTGCCAGCAGCCCCTACTACCTACAGGGAGATAATTCACCCCTCCACTTT. Translating gives CASSPYYLQGDNSPLHF.

This rearrangement joins TRBV7-6 to TRBJ2-5; the match to TRBD2 covers 15 bases. The CDR3 loop spans 18 amino acids. Germline-derived CDR1 and CDR2 are SGHVS and FNYEAQ. The junction had 6 bases not matched to a gene; V was cut back by 3 bases and J by 1 base. CDR3 nucleotides: TGTGCCAGCAGCTTCGGACTAGCGGGGGGGCCATCCCAAGAGACCCAGTACTTC. Translated: CASSFGLAGGPSQETQYF.

The rearrangement joins TRBV10-3 to TRBJ2-3; TRBD2 matches 10 bases. V dropped 11 bases and J dropped 7; count of bases not matched to a gene: 12. The CDR3 totals 14 residues. Germline V gene lookup returns CDR1 ENHRY and CDR2 SYGVKD. In DNA form, the CDR3 reads TGTGCCGTGAAACCTAGCGGGGGCCCCAATACGCAGTATTTT. It translates to CAVKPSGGPNTQYF.

This clone has more than one count but fewer than ten. V gene TRBV10-2 combines with J gene TRBJ2-2; unclear D gene. The CDR3 extends over 15 amino acids. V gave up 4 bases and J gave up 2 bases, with 11 bases separating them. The germline gives CDR1 WSHSY, CDR2 SAAADI. CDR3 loop: CASSAATLNTGELFF. CDR3 nucleotides: TGCGCCAGCAGTGCTGCGACACTCAACACCGGGGAGCTGTTTTTT.

V usage is TRBV7-9 and J usage is TRBJ2-5; 10 bases fit TRBD1. Trimming took 4 bases from V and 2 from J; bases not matched to a gene: 7. Germline V gene lookup returns CDR1 SEHNR and CDR2 FQNEAQ (reference sequence). This CDR3 comprises 16 residues. CDR3 DNA: TGTGCCAGCAGCTATCACCCGGGACAGGGGCAAGAGACCCAGTACTTC. Translation: CASSYHPGQGQETQYF.

The chain has TRBV28 and TRBJ1-5; D is unclear. From germline, CDR1 is MDHEN and CDR2 SYDVKM. The V end lost 3 bases, the J end lost 3 bases, and 15 bases lay between the germline ends. CDR3 length: 16 residues. The CDR3 sequence: CASSFFGRQPNQPQHF. The CDR3 DNA reads TGTGCCAGCAGTTTTTTTGGGAGGCAGCCCAATCAGCCCCAGCATTTT.

This sequence joins TRBV29-1 and TRBJ2-5; 9 bases are shared with TRBD2. V was clipped by 7 bases and J by 4 bases; unmatched bases: 7. CDR1 is SQVTM and CDR2 is ANQGSEA in the germline V gene. The CDR3 sequence is 13 residues long. The DNA for the CDR3 is TGCAGCGCCCGGGGACTAGCAGTAGAGACCCAGTACTTC. Amino acid sequence: CSARGLAVETQYF.

This clone turned up a few times. The chain employs TRBV27 and TRBJ1-6; 9 bases match TRBD1. The CDR3 sequence is 15 residues long. After removal of 7 bases from V and 9 bases from J, the junction contained 10 bases not matched to a gene. Germline CDR1 reads MNHEY; CDR2 reads SMNVEV (reference sequence). CDR3 loop: CASILRQGVGSPLHF. The CDR3 DNA is TGTGCCAGCATCCTCAGACAGGGGGTAGGTTCACCCCTCCACTTT.

The DNA for the CDR3 is TGTGCCAGCAGTGAAAGGTTCGGGGGGGAGATTAGCAATGAGCAGTTCTTC. The encoded protein is CASSERFGGEISNEQFF. V usage is TRBV6-1 and J usage is TRBJ2-1; TRBD2 matches at 8 bases. The CDR3 runs to 17 residues. The germline V gene has CDR1 MNHNS and CDR2 SASEGT. With 2 bases clipped from V and 6 bases from J, the junction kept 12 bases outside the gene matches.

The chain links TRBV5-6 to TRBJ1-2; a weak D match, TRBD1 (5 bases). The V end was cut by 4 bases, the J end by 7 bases, with 20 bases between. Germline CDR1 and CDR2: SGHDT and YYEEEE. The CDR3 loop spans 15 amino acids. As DNA, the CDR3 is TGTGCCAGCAGCCTACAGGAGCCCAGGGCCTCTGGCTACACCTTC. The encoded protein is CASSLQEPRASGYTF.

The chain recombines TRBV7-3 with TRBJ1-1; 10 bases are shared with TRBD1. The CDR3 runs 13 residues. V trimming: 5 bases; J trimming: 7 bases; junction bases outside the gene matches: 4. Germline CDR1 reads SGHTA; CDR2 reads FQGTGA. As DNA, the CDR3 is TGTGCCAGCAGCAGGGACAGGGGAATTGAAGCTTTCTTT. This translates into CASSRDRGIEAFF. Full variable domain (remainder filled in from reference TRBV7-3 and TRBJ1-1): GAGVSQTPSNKVTEKGKYVELRCDPISGHTALYWYRQSLGQGPEFLIYFQGTGAADDSGLPNDRFFAVRPEGSVSTLKIQRTERGDSAVYLCASSRDRGIEAFFGQGTRLTVV.

The chain employs TRBV28 and TRBJ2-7; 8 nucleotides agree with TRBD2. The germline gives CDR1 MDHEN, CDR2 SYDVKM. The CDR3 spans 15 residues. V shed 3 bases and J 4 bases; nucleotides not matched to a gene: 8. The CDR3 loop is CASSLGLDSRYEQYF. The CDR3 DNA follows: TGTGCCAGCAGTTTGGGACTAGACAGTCGATACGAGCAGTACTTC.

This clone was recorded once. The chain combines TRBV4-2 with TRBJ2-7, with D possibly TRBD2 on 6 matching bases. The germline V and J ends were trimmed by 0 bases and 4 bases, with 13 bases remaining between them. Germline assignment: CDR1 LGHNA and CDR2 YNFKEQ. The CDR3 has 15 residues. The CDR3 DNA reads TGTGCCAGCAGCCAAGATGCGGGATCTTCATACGAGCAGTACTTC. It codes for CASSQDAGSSYEQYF.

This clone has only one observation. This chain joins TRBV10-3 and TRBJ1-2; D gene uncertain. The V end lost 0 bases, the J end lost 5 bases, and 7 bases lay between the germline ends. The CDR3 covers 13 residues. Germline loops: CDR1 ENHRY, CDR2 SYGVKD. The CDR3: CAISESSFYGYTF. The DNA of the CDR3 is TGTGCCATCAGTGAGTCTAGTTTTTATGGCTACACCTTC.

The chain combines TRBV7-2 with TRBJ1-6; 9 nucleotides line up with TRBD1. Germline loops: CDR1 SGHTA, CDR2 FQGNSA. The CDR3 totals 16 residues. The V segment lost 6 bases and the J segment 7 bases; nucleotides outside the gene matches: 10. The CDR3 spells CASSRPGTGNNSPLHF. DNA for the CDR3: TGTGCCAGCAGTCGTCCCGGGACAGGGAACAATTCACCCCTCCACTTT. The whole variable domain, remainder taken from reference TRBV7-2 and TRBJ1-6, is GAGVSQSPSNKVTEKGKDVELRCDPISGHTALYWYRQSLGQGLEFLIYFQGNSAPDKSGLPSDRFSAERTGGSVSTLTIQRTQQEDSAVYLCASSRPGTGNNSPLHFGNGTRLTVT.

The genes are TRBV30 and TRBJ2-1, with D perhaps matching TRBD2 (6 bases). Trimming removed 8 bases at V and 4 bases at J, with 21 bases between. From germline, CDR1 is GTSNPN and CDR2 SVGIG (reference sequence). The CDR3 covers 15 residues. CDR3 DNA sequence: TGTGCCCGTACGGAGCCGGGACGGGAGTACAATGAGCAGTTCTTC. Its protein product is CARTEPGREYNEQFF.